This T cell receptor (beta chain) was sequenced during a study of blood T cells in healthy people across ages. Alongside a J-beta primer mix, a sample-barcoded 5' primer served in a second PCR lasting roughly 7 to 11 cycles. TCRdb re-analysed the 5' RACE reads in MiXCR, keeping a single row per CDR3 protein. The sample includes roughly 800,000 distinct CDR3 sequences, 55% to 75% of them seen just once. Remarks on this clonotype: Its antigen is still unknown.

Findings and caveats of the study: Donors of long life had a larger count of naive CD4+ cells and greater diversity than aged donors.

The sequence was obtained from a man aged 25 to 45 in good health. The specimen was blood.

As DNA, the CDR3 is TGTGCCAGCAGTTCGCCATACCACTCGAAAGGGACCTCCTACGAGCAGTACTTC. This translates into CASSSPYHSKGTSYEQYF. The chain carries TRBV27 and TRBJ2-7, with D perhaps given as TRBD1 or TRBD2 (5 bases each). The CDR3 runs to 18 residues. V lost 4 bases, J lost 0 bases, and 22 bases lay in between. In germline, CDR1 is MNHEY, CDR2 SMNVEV (reference sequence).